One sample yielded the 18 T cell receptor beta chains listed below, sequenced in a study of spatial heterogeneity in lung cancer. Time point in this sample: sample taken at primary tumor resection. General study findings and limits: For expanded intratumoral alpha and beta TCRs, counts tracked tumor mutation counts.

Which antigens these TCRs recognize remains unknown. A single record per CDR3 protein comes from TCRdb applying MiXCR to the 5' RACE reads. The table has about 20,000 distinct CDR3 sequences, roughly 5% seen once. The starting material was lung tumor tissue, obtained at surgery. The receptors were gathered from a female donor with early-stage non-small cell lung cancer.

This clonotype occurred many times. Because the library targeted alpha chains, this beta chain is an off-target read whose size means little. The chain joins TRBV5-5 to TRBJ1-5; possibly TRBD1 for D (5 bases). V was shortened by 0 bases and J by 5 bases, with 9 bases between the two germline ends. The CDR3 covers 14 residues. Germline V lookup: CDR1 SGHKS, CDR2 YYEKEE (reference sequence). CDR3: CASSLVQGDQPQHF. CDR3 in DNA: TGTGCCAGCAGCTTGGTCCAGGGTGATCAGCCCCAGCATTTT.

This clonotype has a handful of counts. The library was prepared for alpha chains; this beta chain is a stray read, so its frequency means little. The rearrangement joins TRBV28 to TRBJ1-1, with D unclear. Looked up from germline, CDR1 is MDHEN and CDR2 is SYDVKM. The CDR3 sequence is 15 residues long. Trimming pared 7 bases from V and 0 bases from J, leaving 15 bases between. The CDR3: CASMIERGLNTEAFF. The CDR3 DNA is TGTGCCAGCATGATTGAGAGAGGGTTGAACACTGAAGCTTTCTTT. Based on the CDR3 plus reference TRBV28 and TRBJ1-1, the full variable domain is DVKVTQSSRYLVKRTGEKVFLECVQDMDHENMFWYRQDPGLGLRLIYFSYDVKMKEKGDIPEGYSVSREKKERFSLILESASTNQTSMYLCASMIERGLNTEAFFGQGTRLTVV.

This clonotype was counted many times. This beta chain is an off-target read within a library intended for alpha chains, so its frequency means little. The chain employs TRBV3-1 and TRBJ2-3, with D possibly TRBD2 on 5 matching bases. Trimming removed 5 bases at V and 4 bases at J, with 13 bases between. The length of the CDR3 is 14 residues. Germline values: CDR1 LGHDT, CDR2 YNNKEL (reference sequence). The CDR3 sequence: CASSSSSRADTQYF. CDR3 nucleotides: TGTGCCAGCAGCTCCAGCTCGAGGGCAGATACGCAGTATTTT.

This clonotype has at least ten counts. As an off-target read in a library built for alpha chains, this beta chain has a frequency of little significance. V and J are TRBV9 and TRBJ1-5, with D perhaps matching TRBD1 (6 bases). V lost 4 bases and J 6 bases, leaving 17 bases between the germline ends. CDR1 is SGDLS, CDR2 YYNGEE, per germline. The CDR3 totals 15 residues. The chain's CDR3 is CASSSPGEWGQPQHF. CDR3 nucleotide sequence: TGTGCCAGCAGCTCCCCAGGGGAGTGGGGTCAGCCCCAGCATTTT.

This clonotype was detected many times. This beta chain turned up in a library designed for alpha chains; as an off-target read, its abundance says little. The genes are TRBV7-9 and TRBJ2-1; TRBD2 matches 8 bases. The V segment lost 6 bases and the J segment 6 bases; nucleotides outside the gene matches: 4. CDR3 length: 13 amino acids. CDR1 is SEHNR, CDR2 FQNEAQ, per germline (reference sequence). CDR3 nucleotides: TGTGCCAGCAGATATACTAGCGGCAATGAGCAGTTCTTC. Protein product: CASRYTSGNEQFF.

Comment on this clonotype: Since the library was made to target alpha chains, this beta chain is a stray read and its abundance is not meaningful. This chain links TRBV19 with TRBJ2-2; D perhaps matches TRBD2 (5 bases). Germline lookup yields CDR1 LNHDA and CDR2 SQIVND (reference sequence). The CDR3 covers 13 residues. The V end was cut by 4 bases, the J end by 7 bases, with 10 bases between. As DNA, the CDR3 is TGTGCCAGTAGTAAACACCGGGGCGGGGAGCTGTTTTTT. Protein: CASSKHRGGELFF.

This clonotype was observed at least ten times. Little can be read into the size of this beta chain, an off-target read in a library designed for alpha chains. The V call is TRBV5-6, the J call TRBJ1-2; 7 bases fit TRBD1. J was trimmed by 5 bases and V by 3 bases; bases with no gene match: 7. Germline CDR1 is SGHDT and CDR2 is YYEEEE. This CDR3 is 14 amino acids long. As DNA, the CDR3 is TGTGCCAGCAGCTCGTCCGGGACAGATTATGGCTACACCTTC. Amino acid sequence: CASSSSGTDYGYTF.

This clonotype has at least ten counts. Within a library made for alpha chains, this beta chain is off target, and its count is uninformative. The chain employs TRBV25-1 and TRBJ1-4; D ambiguous. The CDR3 contains 14 residues. V was pared by 2 bases and J by 7 bases, with 11 bases between. Germline-derived CDR1 and CDR2 are MGHDK and SYGVNS. This chain's CDR3 is CASSEDGEVEKLFF. For the CDR3, the DNA is TGTGCCAGCAGTGAAGATGGGGAGGTTGAAAAACTGTTTTTT.

Of note for this clonotype: This beta chain appears as a stray read in a library generated for alpha chains; its size is not informative. This chain links TRBV5-1 with TRBJ2-5, with 7 bases lining up with TRBD1. V lost 0 bases to trimming and J lost 1 base; unmatched junction nucleotides: 6. This CDR3 contains 16 residues. Germline loops: CDR1 SGHRS, CDR2 YFSETQ. The CDR3 is CASSLGQGAAQETQYF. CDR3 DNA: TGCGCCAGCAGCTTGGGACAGGGTGCGGCCCAAGAGACCCAGTACTTC. The complete variable domain, with remaining parts taken from reference TRBV5-1 and TRBJ2-5, reads KAGVTQTPRYLIKTRGQQVTLSCSPISGHRSVSWYQQTPGQGLQFLFEYFSETQRNKGNFPGRFSGRQFSNSRSEMNVSTLELGDSALYLCASSLGQGAAQETQYFGPGTRLLVL.

Only a few counts were recorded for this clonotype. This beta chain came through as a stray read in a library set up for alpha chains, and its size says little. The V call is TRBV7-2, the J call TRBJ2-1; tentatively, D is TRBD2 (6 bases). V lost 3 bases and J 6 bases, leaving 9 bases between the germline ends. CDR1 and CDR2 from the germline V gene are SGHTA and FQGNSA. CDR3 length equals 13 residues. The CDR3 DNA is TGTGCCAGCAGCTTTGCGGGAACCAATGAGCAGTTCTTC. Residues: CASSFAGTNEQFF.

To note about this clonotype: For a library built for alpha chains, this beta chain is a stray read; little rests on its size. The chain couples TRBV20-1 to TRBJ2-3, with D possibly being TRBD1 (6 bases). The CDR3 runs to 16 residues. CDR1 and CDR2 (germline): DFQATT, SNEGSKA (reference sequence). Trimming removed 0 bases from V and 1 base from J, with 14 bases in between. The CDR3: CSAREHRVGGTDTQYF. In DNA, the CDR3 is TGCAGTGCTAGAGAACACAGGGTCGGGGGCACAGATACGCAGTATTTT.

This clonotype was detected a few times. As an off-target read in a library built for alpha chains, this beta chain has a frequency of little significance. V and J are TRBV2 and TRBJ1-5; 8 bases are a match to TRBD1. This CDR3 comprises 15 residues. V gave up 2 bases and J gave up 6 bases; unmatched junction bases: 6. Germline values: CDR1 SNHLY, CDR2 FYNNEI. This CDR3 is CASSEIGTGRQPQHF. The CDR3 DNA follows: TGTGCCAGCAGTGAAATTGGGACAGGTCGTCAGCCCCAGCATTTT.

This clonotype appeared many times. This beta chain is an off-target read within a library intended for alpha chains, so its frequency means little. This chain connects TRBV28 to TRBJ1-5; D ambiguous. The CDR3 length is 13 residues. In germline, CDR1 is MDHEN, CDR2 SYDVKM. Trimming left V 6 bases short and J 10 bases short, with 16 bases between. The CDR3 sequence is CASSRDMGNPQHF. CDR3 coding DNA: TGTGCCAGCAGCCGAGACATGGGAAACCCCCAGCATTTT.

On this clonotype: One end of the junction is discordant with germline, which a read error may explain. This beta chain turned up in a library designed for alpha chains; as an off-target read, its abundance says little. This chain joins TRBV5-4 and TRBJ2-2, with D possibly matching TRBD2 (6 bases). CDR3 length: 16 residues. In germline, CDR1 is SGHNT, CDR2 YYREEE (reference sequence). The CDR3 nucleotides are TGTACCAGCAGCTTGGAGGGTCTAGCGAACATCGGGGAGCTGTTTTTT. It specifies CTSSLEGLANIGELFF. Full variable domain (rest looked up from reference TRBV5-4 and TRBJ2-2): ETGVTQSPTHLIKTRGQQVTLRCSSQSGHNTVSWYQQALGQGPQFIFQYYREEENGRGNFPPRFSGLQFPNYSSELNVNALELDDSALYLCTSSLEGLANIGELFFGEGSRLTVL.

This clonotype has at least ten counts. Since it is a stray read in a library aimed at alpha chains, this beta chain has a size that is not meaningful. This sequence joins TRBV7-8 and TRBJ2-7, with TRBD2 matching over 8 bases. This CDR3 is 13 amino acids long. The V gene end was trimmed by 5 bases and the J gene end by 6 bases; junction bases not matched to a gene: 6. Germline CDR1 and CDR2: SGHVS and FQNEAQ. CDR3 loop: CASSRGGGTEQYF. The CDR3 coding sequence is TGTGCCAGCAGCCGGGGGGGAGGAACCGAGCAGTACTTC. Supplemented by reference TRBV7-8 and TRBJ2-7, the full variable domain reads GAGVSQSPRYKVAKRGQDVALRCDPISGHVSLFWYQQALGQGPEFLTYFQNEAQLDKSGLPSDRFFAERPEGSVSTLKIQRTQQEDSAVYLCASSRGGGTEQYFGPGTRLTVT.

This clonotype was seen repeatedly, ten times or more. This beta chain appears as a stray read in a library generated for alpha chains; its size is not informative. CDR3 sequence: CASSSNPSNYGYTF. For the CDR3, the DNA is TGTGCCAGCAGCTCTAATCCCAGCAACTATGGCTACACCTTC. The V and J genes are TRBV7-8 and TRBJ1-2; D is unresolved. Germline CDR1 reads SGHVS; CDR2 reads FQNEAQ. The CDR3 sequence is 14 residues long. Trimming removed 4 bases from V and 2 bases from J, with 11 bases in between.

This clonotype was detected many times. One junction end disagrees with the germline gene, perhaps due to a read error. With the library built for alpha chains, this beta chain is off target and its frequency is not meaningful. The V gene is TRBV2, the J gene TRBJ2-7; 7 bases align to TRBD2. CDR3 length equals 15 residues. Germline assignment: CDR1 SNHLY and CDR2 FYNNEI. CDR3 amino acids: CASSKASGMIDEQYF. For the CDR3, the DNA is TGTGCCAGCAGTAAAGCGAGCGGGATGATCGACGAGCAGTACTTC.

This clonotype was observed many times. The library was designed around alpha chains, so this beta chain is a stray read whose abundance carries little weight. The chain recombines TRBV9 with TRBJ2-2; D is unclear. The CDR3 is 13 amino acids. Trimming took off 0 bases at V and 4 bases at J, with 4 bases between the two ends. The V gene's germline CDR1 is SGDLS and CDR2 YYNGEE. The CDR3 sequence is CASSVEVTGELFF. CDR3 DNA: TGTGCCAGCAGCGTAGAGGTCACCGGGGAGCTGTTTTTT.